The T cell receptor beta chain described here comes from a study of T cells after yellow fever vaccination (dated by TCRdb to between 2018 and 2021). As for the study more broadly: Libraries from fractions with low cell numbers were prepared with the SMART-Seq v4 Ultra Low Input RNA kit. Blood was drawn at multiple timepoints before and after primary and secondary immunization, with bulk PBMC replicates and cell subsets isolated. The cohort comprised two healthy male donors, one aged 18 to 29 and one aged 30 to 40 years. To follow T-cell clones before and after both primary and booster YFV17D yellow fever vaccination, bulk TCR alpha and beta repertoires underwent longitudinal sequencing. What the study reported, not specific to this receptor: Most clones expanded after primary vaccination (about 96% of CD4 and roughly 88% of CD8) were re-detected after the booster, suggesting that broad memory maintenance occurred. A small fraction of clonotypes showed up in both the CD4 and CD8 compartments, probably as a result of convergent recombination. The study included only a couple of donors, which limits how far the findings can be generalized. The secondary T-cell response was weaker than the primary response but faster, peaking on day 5 instead of day 15. Computational filtering was needed because FACS-sorted repertoires could contain abundant contaminating clonotypes from the bulk population.

On this clonotype itself: Its target antigen remains unknown. No much larger clone exists at a distance of one base, and base qualities are not known.

CDR1 MNHEY and CDR2 SVGEGT were looked up in the germline V gene. The junction shows trimming of 10 bases on V and 3 bases on J, plus 10 bases between the germline ends. From the cysteine through the phenylalanine, the CDR3 covers 12 amino acids. The retained sequence is limited to the CDR3, 36 bases, with the frame set at the first base. This specimen's treatment or condition label, interpreted: live attenuated yellow fever vaccine strain. A standard Ficoll-Paque protocol was used to isolate PBMCs from peripheral blood. CD4 and CD8 T-cell fractions were isolated with Dynabeads CD4 and CD8 positive selection kits. TriZol was used to extract RNA from bulk PBMCs, from CD4 and CD8 fractions, and from dextramer-positive and dextramer-negative fractions. The sample was run on an Illumina NovaSeq 6000. TCR cDNA was synthesized by 5'RACE template switching, which introduced a universal primer site and unique molecular identifiers. Priming of cDNA synthesis was performed from both the TCR alpha and TCR beta constant segments. Library amplification involved two PCR steps, and the second step added sample barcodes and sequencing adapters. Sequencing of libraries was done on Illumina HiSeq 2500 (2x100 bp) or NovaSeq (2x150 bp). The authors' analysis ran thus. Demultiplexing of reads and collapsing into UMI consensus sequences were performed with MIGEC, and V(D)J alignment was carried out with MiXCR. Vaccine-responding clonotypes were defined with edgeR using replicate PBMC samples, requiring FDR below 0.01 and a log2 fold change above 5 up to day 15. CD4 or CD8 identity was assigned to each bulk clonotype according to whether the clonotype was present at higher abundance in the sequenced CD4 repertoire or the sequenced CD8 repertoire. TCRdb reworked the public reads: Q25 trimming with fastp, MiXCR clone assembly, productive beta chains retained. Every distinct CDR3 protein forms one entry, paired with its most common genes and DNA. The V and J calls, along with clone size, are taken from TCRdb and not from the paper's own processing. For this sample there are some 300,000 distinct CDR3 sequences; approximately 10% appear just once. The leading ten clones occupy around 3.4% of the sample.

Here the sequenced sample was CD4+ T cells sorted from PBMCs, taken 5 days after the yellow fever booster vaccination. This chain joins TRBV6-2 or TRBV6-3 to TRBJ2-4; the D region possibly corresponds to TRBD1 (6 bases align). The receptor's source is a man aged 18 to 30 who received the YFV17D yellow fever vaccine. For the CDR3, the sequence is CATTGNKNIQYF. The DNA sequence is given as TGTGCCACTACAGGGAACAAAAACATTCAGTACTTC.